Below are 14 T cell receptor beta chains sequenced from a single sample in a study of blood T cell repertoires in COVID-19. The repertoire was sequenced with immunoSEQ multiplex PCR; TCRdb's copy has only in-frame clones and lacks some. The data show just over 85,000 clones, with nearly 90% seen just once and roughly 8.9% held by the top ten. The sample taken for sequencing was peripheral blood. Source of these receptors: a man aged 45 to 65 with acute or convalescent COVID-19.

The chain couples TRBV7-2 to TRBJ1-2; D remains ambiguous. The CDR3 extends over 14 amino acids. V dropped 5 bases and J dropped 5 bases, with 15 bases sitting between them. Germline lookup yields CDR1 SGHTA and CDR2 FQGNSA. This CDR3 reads CASSNSPPRYGYTF. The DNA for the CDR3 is TGTGCCAGCAGCAATTCCCCGCCACGGTATGGCTACACCTTC.

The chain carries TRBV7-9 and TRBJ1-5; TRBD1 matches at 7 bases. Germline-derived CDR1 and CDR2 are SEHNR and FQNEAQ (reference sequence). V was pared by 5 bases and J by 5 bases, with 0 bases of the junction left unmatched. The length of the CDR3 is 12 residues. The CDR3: CASSQGDQPQHF. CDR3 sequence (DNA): TGTGCCAGCAGCCAGGGGGATCAGCCCCAGCATTTT.

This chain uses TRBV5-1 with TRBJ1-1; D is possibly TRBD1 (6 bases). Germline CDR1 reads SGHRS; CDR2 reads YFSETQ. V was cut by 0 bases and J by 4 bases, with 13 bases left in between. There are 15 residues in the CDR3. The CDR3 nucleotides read TGCGCCAGCAGCTTGGGCGGGGGGCAGGGCACTGAAGCTTTCTTT. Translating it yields CASSLGGGQGTEAFF.

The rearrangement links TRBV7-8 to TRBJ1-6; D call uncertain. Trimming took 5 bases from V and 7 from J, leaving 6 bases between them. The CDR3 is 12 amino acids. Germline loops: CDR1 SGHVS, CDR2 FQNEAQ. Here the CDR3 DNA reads TGTGCCAGCAGCCGTCAGAATTCACCCCTCCACTTT. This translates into CASSRQNSPLHF.

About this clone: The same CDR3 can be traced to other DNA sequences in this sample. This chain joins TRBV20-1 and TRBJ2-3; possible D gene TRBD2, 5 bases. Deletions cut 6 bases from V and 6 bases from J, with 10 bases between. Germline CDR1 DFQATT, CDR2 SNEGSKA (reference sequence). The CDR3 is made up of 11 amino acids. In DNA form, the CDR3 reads TGCAGTGCCCGGACGGGGGATACGCAGTATTTT. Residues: CSARTGDTQYF.

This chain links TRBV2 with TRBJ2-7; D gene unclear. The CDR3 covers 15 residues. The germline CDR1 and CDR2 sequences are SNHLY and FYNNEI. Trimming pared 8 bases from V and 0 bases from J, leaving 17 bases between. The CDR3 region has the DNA TGTGCCAGCCAACCCGGAATGGAGTTCTCCTACGAGCAGTACTTC. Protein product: CASQPGMEFSYEQYF.

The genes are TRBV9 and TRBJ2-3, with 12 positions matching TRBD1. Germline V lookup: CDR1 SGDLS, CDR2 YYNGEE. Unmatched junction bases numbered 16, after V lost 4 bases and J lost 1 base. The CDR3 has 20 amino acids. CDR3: CASSRPGTGGGTGGTDTQYF. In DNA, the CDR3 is TGTGCCAGCAGCCGTCCCGGGACAGGGGGCGGGACGGGGGGCACAGATACGCAGTATTTT. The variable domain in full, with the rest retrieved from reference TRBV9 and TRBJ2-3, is DSGVTQTPKHLITATGQRVTLRCSPRSGDLSVYWYQQSLDQGLQFLIQYYNGEERAKGNILERFSAQQFPDLHSELNLSSLELGDSALYFCASSRPGTGGGTGGTDTQYFGPGTRLTVL.

In nucleotides, the CDR3 is TGTGCCACCAGTGAGAGGACAGGGAGAGTTATACCCTACGAGCAGTACGTC. Translated, it gives CATSERTGRVIPYEQYV. J is TRBJ2-7 and V is TRBV24-1; TRBD1 aligns across 8 bases. From germline, CDR1 is KGHDR and CDR2 SFDVKD. The CDR3 runs 17 residues. The ends lost 4 bases at V and 2 bases at J; junction bases unmatched: 12.

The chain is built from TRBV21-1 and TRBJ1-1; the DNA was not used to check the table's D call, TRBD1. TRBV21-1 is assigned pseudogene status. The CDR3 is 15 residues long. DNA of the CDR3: TGTGCCAGCACCATAAGACAGGGGACGAACACTGAAGCTTTCTTT. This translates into CASTIRQGTNTEAFF.

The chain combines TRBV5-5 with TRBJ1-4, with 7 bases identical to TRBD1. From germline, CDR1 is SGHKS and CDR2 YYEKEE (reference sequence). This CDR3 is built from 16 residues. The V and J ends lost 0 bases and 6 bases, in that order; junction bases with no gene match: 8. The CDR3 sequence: CASSLARTTGDEKLFF. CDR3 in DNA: TGTGCCAGCAGCTTGGCGCGGACCACAGGGGATGAAAAACTGTTTTTT.

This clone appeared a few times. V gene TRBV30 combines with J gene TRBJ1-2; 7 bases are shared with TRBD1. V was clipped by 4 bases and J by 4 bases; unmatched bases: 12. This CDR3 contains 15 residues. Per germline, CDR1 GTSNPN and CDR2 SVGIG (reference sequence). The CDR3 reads CAWTRSGTVIYGYTF. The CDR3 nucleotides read TGTGCCTGGACCCGCTCGGGGACAGTCATCTATGGCTACACCTTC.

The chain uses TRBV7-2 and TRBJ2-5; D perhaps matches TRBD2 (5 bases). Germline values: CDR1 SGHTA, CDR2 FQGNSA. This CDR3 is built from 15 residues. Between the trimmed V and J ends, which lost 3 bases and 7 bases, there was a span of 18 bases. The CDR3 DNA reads TGTGCCAGCAGCTTGAGGACTGACCGAAGTGGGACCCAGTACTTC. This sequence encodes CASSLRTDRSGTQYF.

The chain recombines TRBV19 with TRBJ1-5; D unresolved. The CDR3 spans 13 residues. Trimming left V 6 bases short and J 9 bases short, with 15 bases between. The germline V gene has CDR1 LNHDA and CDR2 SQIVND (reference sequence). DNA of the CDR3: TGTGCCAGTAGAAAGGAGACCTCGGGGCCCCAGCATTTT. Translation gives CASRKETSGPQHF.

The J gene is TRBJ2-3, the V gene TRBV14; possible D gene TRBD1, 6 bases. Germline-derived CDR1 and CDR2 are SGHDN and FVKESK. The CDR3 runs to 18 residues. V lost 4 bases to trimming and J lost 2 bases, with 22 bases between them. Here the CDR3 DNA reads TGTGCCAGCAGCCGCCGGATGTTGGGACAAGACTCCACAGATACGCAGTATTTT. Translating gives CASSRRMLGQDSTDTQYF.